These T cell receptor beta chains were read from a single sample in a study of shared clonotypes between healthy human individuals. Only in-frame clones appear in the TCRdb table, and some are missing; sequencing was by immunoSEQ multiplex PCR. The sample contains approximately 2.5 million clones, over 85% of which appear only once. Sequencing was done on a sample of naive CD4+ T cells from PBMCs. The receptors here all came from a man younger than 35 in good health. Some clones in this sample may be carry-over from other donors' samples. The CDR3 runs from the conserved cysteine through the conserved F or W. The D gene is left open where the match is weak. Size is stated for part of the rows, as once, few or many counts, or as a class when the clone is expanded.

j_call: TRBJ1-1
clone_size: few
v_call: TRBV10-2
d_call: TRBD1
cdr3_length: 16
cdr3_nt: TGCGCCAGCAGTGATCTTTGGGGGACAGTACACACTGAAGCTTTCTTT
cdr3_aa: CASSDLWGTVHTEAFF

j_call: TRBJ1-5
clone_size: NA
v_call: TRBV6-1
d_call: TRBD1
cdr3_length: 15
cdr3_nt: TGTGCCAGCAGCGAACAGGGGGCGCTTAAGGAGCCCCAGCATTTT
cdr3_aa: CASSEQGALKEPQHF

j_call: TRBJ1-5
clone_size: NA
v_call: TRBV7-3
d_call: NA
cdr3_length: 15
cdr3_nt: TGTGCCAGCAGCTTAGAACCAGGCCTTAATCAGCCCCAGCATTTT
cdr3_aa: CASSLEPGLNQPQHF

j_call: TRBJ2-7
clone_size: NA
v_call: TRBV2
d_call: TRBD2
cdr3_length: 15
cdr3_nt: TGTGCCAGCAGTGAATTGAGCGGGAGCGGGTACGAGCAGTACTTC
cdr3_aa: CASSELSGSGYEQYF

j_call: TRBJ1-3
clone_size: NA
v_call: TRBV28
d_call: TRBD1
cdr3_length: 16
cdr3_nt: TGTGCCAGCAGCCGTCGACAGGGACGGGCTGGAAACACCATATATTTT
cdr3_aa: CASSRRQGRAGNTIYF

j_call: TRBJ2-1
clone_size: NA
v_call: TRBV5-6
d_call: NA
cdr3_length: 14
cdr3_nt: TGTGCCAGCAGCTTCAGGACGGTACTCAATGAGCAGTTCTTC
cdr3_aa: CASSFRTVLNEQFF

j_call: TRBJ2-7
clone_size: NA
v_call: TRBV15
d_call: TRBD2
cdr3_length: 16
cdr3_nt: TGTGCCACCAGCAGAGGGGGGCTAGCGGGAGACCACGAGCAGTACTTC
cdr3_aa: CATSRGGLAGDHEQYF

j_call: TRBJ1-3
clone_size: NA
v_call: TRBV4-1
d_call: NA
cdr3_length: 16
cdr3_nt: TGCGCCAGCAGCCAAGATCGGGGGGGCAGTGGAAACACCATATATTTT
cdr3_aa: CASSQDRGGSGNTIYF

j_call: TRBJ1-3
clone_size: once
v_call: TRBV29-1
d_call: NA
cdr3_length: 15
cdr3_nt: TGCAGCTTCCTTTCTCGATCGAACTCTGGAAACACCATATATTTT
cdr3_aa: CSFLSRSNSGNTIYF

j_call: TRBJ1-1
clone_size: NA
v_call: TRBV28
d_call: TRBD1
cdr3_length: 16
cdr3_nt: TGTGCCAGCAGTTCACGAGGACAGGGTCGGAACACTGAAGCTTTCTTT
cdr3_aa: CASSSRGQGRNTEAFF

j_call: TRBJ2-2
clone_size: NA
v_call: TRBV29-1
d_call: NA
cdr3_length: 14
cdr3_nt: TGCAGCGTTGAAGGCTCGGGGAACACCGGGGAGCTGTTTTTT
cdr3_aa: CSVEGSGNTGELFF

j_call: TRBJ2-1
clone_size: NA
v_call: TRBV9
d_call: NA
cdr3_length: 15
cdr3_nt: TGTGCCACCTCGGCTGAGGGGGACTCCTACAATGAGCAGTTCTTC
cdr3_aa: CATSAEGDSYNEQFF

j_call: TRBJ2-1
clone_size: NA
v_call: TRBV6-1
d_call: TRBD1
cdr3_length: 17
cdr3_nt: TGTGCCAGCAGTGAACCACAGGGGACAGGGACCTACAATGAGCAGTTCTTC
cdr3_aa: CASSEPQGTGTYNEQFF

j_call: TRBJ1-1
clone_size: once
v_call: TRBV6-1
d_call: NA
cdr3_length: 15
cdr3_nt: TGTGCCAGCAGTGCACGTTCGTCCGGGAACACTGAAGCTTTCTTT
cdr3_aa: CASSARSSGNTEAFF

j_call: TRBJ1-1
clone_size: NA
v_call: TRBV9
d_call: NA
cdr3_length: 15
cdr3_nt: TGTGCCAGCAGCGTAGCGGGGGGGTGGAACACTGAAGCTTTCTTT
cdr3_aa: CASSVAGGWNTEAFF

j_call: TRBJ2-5
clone_size: once
v_call: TRBV7-8
d_call: NA
cdr3_length: 12
cdr3_nt: TGTGCCAGCAGCTCTTGGGTAGCAGGCCCGTACTTC
cdr3_aa: CASSSWVAGPYF

j_call: TRBJ1-1
clone_size: NA
v_call: TRBV6-4
d_call: TRBD1
cdr3_length: 13
cdr3_nt: TGTGCCAGCAGTCGGACAGGGGGCCAGGGAGCTTTCTTT
cdr3_aa: CASSRTGGQGAFF

j_call: TRBJ2-7
clone_size: NA
v_call: TRBV18
d_call: TRBD2
cdr3_length: 13
cdr3_nt: TGTGCCAGCTCACTTAGCGGGAACGACGAGCAGTACTTC
cdr3_aa: CASSLSGNDEQYF

j_call: TRBJ2-3
clone_size: NA
v_call: TRBV7-3
d_call: TRBD2
cdr3_length: 16
cdr3_nt: TGTGCCAGCAGCTTCCAAGGCGGGGGAAACACAGATACGCAGTATTTT
cdr3_aa: CASSFQGGGNTDTQYF